Following are 30 T cell receptor beta chains from one sample sequenced in a study of identical twins' blood T cells. TCRdb ran MiXCR on the 5' RACE reads and lists one entry per CDR3 protein. The sample has a few hundred thousand distinct CDR3 sequences; over 25% are singletons. Sample: PBMCs. These receptors came from a woman between 18 and 55 years old in good health.

This clonotype turned up a few times. V and J are TRBV27 and TRBJ2-3, with D possibly being TRBD1 or TRBD2 (5 bases each). This CDR3 is 13 amino acids long. V was pared by 2 bases and J by 6 bases, with 9 bases between. Germline V gives CDR1 MNHEY, CDR2 SMNVEV (reference sequence). The CDR3 loop reads CASSLTEGDTQYF. The CDR3 nucleotides read TGTGCCAGCAGTTTAACAGAGGGGGATACGCAGTATTTT.

The J gene is TRBJ2-7, the V gene TRBV6-6, with 7 bases fitting TRBD1. Trimming took 6 bases from V and 7 from J; bases not matched to a gene: 12. Germline V lookup: CDR1 MNHNY, CDR2 SVGAGI (reference sequence). The CDR3 has 14 residues. CDR3 amino acids: CASRSGTEFREQYF. The CDR3 region has the DNA TGTGCCAGCAGATCAGGGACAGAGTTTAGGGAGCAGTACTTC.

This chain joins TRBV18 and TRBJ1-1; TRBD1 agrees at 8 bases. The CDR3 extends over 15 amino acids. Germline trimming cut 4 bases from V and 0 bases from J; bases unmatched to any gene: 4. CDR1 KGHSH and CDR2 LQKENI come from the germline V gene. CDR3 in amino acids: CASSRGTGMNTEAFF. In nucleotides, the CDR3 is TGTGCCAGCTCACGAGGGACAGGCATGAACACTGAAGCTTTCTTT.

This clonotype was counted ten times or more. The CDR3 DNA sequence: TGCGCCAGCGGTCAGCGGGGCACAGATACGCAGTATTTT. This codes for CASGQRGTDTQYF. This chain joins TRBV4-3 and TRBJ2-3; D might be TRBD2 (6 bases). This CDR3 has 13 residues. CDR1 is LGHNA, CDR2 YSLEER, per germline. Trimming removed 8 bases from V and 1 base from J, with 10 bases in between.

The genes are TRBV7-9 and TRBJ1-1, with 7 bases lining up with TRBD1. V trimming: 11 bases; J trimming: 5 bases; junction bases outside the gene matches: 26. CDR3 length: 18 amino acids. Germline CDR1 and CDR2: SEHNR and FQNEAQ (reference sequence). The DNA for the CDR3 is TGTGCCGGTCTAACTCTGGGGGCAGCGGAAGGCAGGGGGACTGAAGCTTTCTTT. Amino acid sequence: CAGLTLGAAEGRGTEAFF.

The chain's CDR3 is CASSIPAGGGNEQFF. CDR3 bases: TGTGCCAGTAGTATTCCGGCGGGAGGAGGCAATGAGCAGTTCTTC. The chain joins TRBV19 to TRBJ2-1; 8 bases map to TRBD2. V gave up 3 bases and J gave up 6 bases; unmatched junction bases: 7. Germline loops: CDR1 LNHDA, CDR2 SQIVND (reference sequence). The CDR3 runs to 15 residues.

The sample holds a few counts of this clonotype. The chain uses TRBV20-1 and TRBJ1-5; 7 bases are a match to TRBD1. V trimming: 5 bases; J trimming: 3 bases; junction bases outside the gene matches: 7. The CDR3 spans 14 residues. From germline, CDR1 is DFQATT and CDR2 SNEGSKA (reference sequence). The CDR3 DNA reads as TGCAGTGCTTACCAAGGACAGGCCAATCAGCCCCAGCATTTT. Protein product: CSAYQGQANQPQHF.

This clonotype was counted only a few times. The chain carries TRBV10-2 and TRBJ1-1, with a possible D match to TRBD1 (5 bases). V was cut by 0 bases and J by 2 bases, with 16 bases left in between. Germline loops: CDR1 WSHSY, CDR2 SAAADI. This CDR3 spans 17 amino acids. As DNA, the CDR3 is TGCGCCAGCAGTGAGTCAGGGGTATTGGCGGCAAACACTGAAGCTTTCTTT. It yields the protein CASSESGVLAANTEAFF.

This clonotype occurred a few times. V usage is TRBV30 and J usage is TRBJ2-2; D is unclear. This CDR3 spans 15 amino acids. Trimming took off 3 bases at V and 0 bases at J, with 11 bases between the two ends. In germline, CDR1 is GTSNPN, CDR2 SVGIG (reference sequence). CDR3 in DNA: TGTGCCTGGAGCTCTCCAGCGACGAACACCGGGGAGCTGTTTTTT. Its protein is CAWSSPATNTGELFF.

This sequence joins TRBV6-2 or TRBV6-3 and TRBJ2-2; D tentatively reads TRBD1 or TRBD2 (5 bases each). Trimming took off 6 bases at V and 7 bases at J, with 18 bases between the two ends. This CDR3 is 15 amino acids long. In germline, CDR1 is MNHEY, CDR2 SVGEGT. The CDR3 region has the DNA TGTGCCAGCAGCTTGCTAGTGGGACGACACGGGGAGCTGTTTTTT. It is translated as CASSLLVGRHGELFF.

The chain has TRBV20-1 and TRBJ2-7, with 9 bases lining up with TRBD1. Germline values: CDR1 DFQATT, CDR2 SNEGSKA (reference sequence). V lost 4 bases, J lost 6 bases, and 13 bases stayed unmatched. The CDR3 loop spans 15 amino acids. DNA of the CDR3: TGCAGTGCTACAACCGGGACAGGGAGGACAACCGAGCAGTACTTC. Its protein is CSATTGTGRTTEQYF.

The V and J genes are TRBV20-1 and TRBJ2-5, with D possibly matching TRBD2 (5 bases). Trimming pared 6 bases from V and 4 bases from J, leaving 21 bases between. The CDR3 totals 15 residues. Germline CDR1 reads DFQATT; CDR2 reads SNEGSKA (reference sequence). CDR3 region: CSARSRAHQRETQYF. CDR3 coding DNA: TGCAGTGCGAGGTCGAGGGCCCATCAAAGAGAGACCCAGTACTTC.

This clonotype appeared a few times. The rearrangement uses TRBV27 and TRBJ1-1, with 7 nucleotides matching TRBD1. This CDR3 region has 16 residues. The junction had 8 bases not matched to a gene; V was cut back by 0 bases and J by 4 bases. In germline, CDR1 is MNHEY, CDR2 SMNVEV (reference sequence). The DNA of the CDR3 is TGTGCCAGCAGTTTATCCTCGGCAGGGGGTGTCACTGAAGCTTTCTTT. Translated: CASSLSSAGGVTEAFF.

The gene calls are TRBV12-3 or TRBV12-4 and TRBJ2-2, with D possibly TRBD2 on 5 matching bases. V lost 6 bases to trimming and J lost 8 bases, with 16 bases between them. The length of the CDR3 is 14 residues. The CDR3 DNA reads as TGTGCCAGCAGCACAGACGGACTTTTGGGGGAGCTGTTTTTT. It yields the protein CASSTDGLLGELFF.

The sample holds a few counts of this clonotype. The CDR3 bases are TGTGCCAGCAGCCTACCCGGGGTCTACGAGCAGTACTTC. It codes for CASSLPGVYEQYF. J is TRBJ2-7 and V is TRBV7-2; TRBD2 might be the D (5 bases). Trimming took off 5 bases at V and 3 bases at J, with 11 bases between the two ends. The CDR3 covers 13 residues. Germline values: CDR1 SGHTA, CDR2 FQGNSA.

A few counts support this clonotype. The chain couples TRBV10-3 to TRBJ2-7; D perhaps matches TRBD1 (5 bases). Germline assignment: CDR1 ENHRY and CDR2 SYGVKD. The CDR3 consists of 15 residues. Between the trimmed V and J ends, which lost 4 bases and 6 bases, there was a span of 19 bases. The CDR3 sequence is CAISVLGAVLSEQYF. In nucleotides, the CDR3 is TGTGCCATCAGTGTGTTAGGGGCCGTACTGTCCGAGCAGTACTTC.

The V and J genes are TRBV15 and TRBJ1-1; the D is unclear. CDR1 is LNHNV, CDR2 YYDKDF, per germline (reference sequence). Between the trimmed V and J ends, which lost 0 bases and 4 bases, there was a span of 6 bases. The CDR3 runs 13 residues. The CDR3 here is CATSRDSFTEAFF. The CDR3 DNA is TGTGCCACCAGCAGAGACAGTTTCACTGAAGCTTTCTTT.

This clonotype was observed at least ten times. V gene TRBV29-1 combines with J gene TRBJ1-2; the D is unclear. This CDR3 contains 12 residues. Germline CDR1 reads SQVTM; CDR2 reads ANQGSEA. The ends were cut back, 7 bases at V and 0 bases at J, with 9 bases in the middle. CDR3 DNA: TGCAGCGCTCCCCGGACTAACTATGGCTACACCTTC. The encoded protein is CSAPRTNYGYTF.

This chain uses TRBV28 with TRBJ1-5; weak D call: TRBD1 (5 bases). Germline CDR1 MDHEN, CDR2 SYDVKM. V lost 7 bases and J 3 bases, leaving 7 bases between the germline ends. This CDR3 has 12 residues. As DNA, the CDR3 is TGTGCCAGCACCAGGGACAATCAGCCCCAGCATTTT. Its translation is CASTRDNQPQHF.

V usage is TRBV20-1 and J usage is TRBJ2-2, with 8 bases that match TRBD1. The CDR3 extends over 17 amino acids. The V gene's germline CDR1 is DFQATT and CDR2 SNEGSKA (reference sequence). V lost 6 bases to trimming and J lost 4 bases; unmatched junction nucleotides: 16. The CDR3 is CSAAKADRDRSTGELFF. CDR3 nucleotide sequence: TGCAGTGCCGCAAAAGCAGACAGGGACAGGAGCACCGGGGAGCTGTTTTTT.

This clonotype was recorded a few times. The chain links TRBV2 to TRBJ1-4; D remains ambiguous. Per germline, CDR1 SNHLY and CDR2 FYNNEI. The length of the CDR3 is 16 residues. Trimming removed 3 bases from V and 8 bases from J, with 19 bases in between. CDR3 in amino acids: CASSDQQFGPGEKLFF. The CDR3 nucleotides read TGTGCCAGCAGTGACCAGCAATTTGGCCCGGGGGAAAAACTGTTTTTT.

This clonotype has ten or more counts. This chain connects TRBV20-1 to TRBJ1-5; D remains unclear. The germline V gene encodes CDR1 DFQATT and CDR2 SNEGSKA (reference sequence). The CDR3 has 12 residues. Trimming left V 5 bases short and J 2 bases short, with 7 bases between. CDR3 in amino acids: CSAVAGNQPQHF. The DNA of the CDR3 is TGCAGTGCTGTTGCAGGCAATCAGCCCCAGCATTTT.

This clonotype was counted a few times. The V and J genes are TRBV7-8 and TRBJ1-5, with unresolved D. CDR3 size: 13 residues. With 4 bases removed from V and 6 bases from J, the gap between germline ends came to 10 bases. The germline V gene has CDR1 SGHVS and CDR2 FQNEAQ. CDR3 in amino acids: CASSSLEGQPQHF. As DNA, the CDR3 is TGTGCCAGCAGCTCACTCGAGGGTCAGCCCCAGCATTTT.

Only a few counts were recorded for this clonotype. The chain employs TRBV12-3 or TRBV12-4 and TRBJ1-1; D gene uncertain. The CDR3 extends over 11 amino acids. The germline V and J ends were trimmed by 2 bases and 11 bases, with 9 bases remaining between them. The chain's CDR3 is CASSLFVGAFF. DNA for the CDR3: TGTGCCAGCAGTTTATTCGTCGGGGCTTTCTTT.

The chain is built from TRBV10-3 and TRBJ1-4; 8 bases match TRBD1. Germline V gene sequence: CDR1 ENHRY, CDR2 SYGVKD. The CDR3 has 13 amino acids. The J segment lost 7 bases and the V segment lost 11 bases, leaving 9 bases of the junction unmatched. The CDR3 loop is CAAQGALGEKLFF. DNA for the CDR3: TGTGCCGCCCAGGGGGCGCTGGGTGAAAAACTGTTTTTT.

This clonotype was seen only once. The junction and the germline gene differ at one end; a read error may be behind it. The V call is TRBV20-1, the J call TRBJ1-1; D uncertain. Germline CDR1 DFQATT, CDR2 SNEGSKA (reference sequence). CDR3 length equals 14 residues. The CDR3 spells CSARDGLRNAEAFF. The CDR3 nucleotides read TGCAGTGCTAGAGACGGACTGAGGAACGCTGAAGCTTTCTTT.

The chain recombines TRBV18 with TRBJ2-1; D is uncertain. The V gene lost 3 bases and the J gene lost 5 bases, with 8 bases spanning the gap. The CDR3 runs 13 residues. The germline gives CDR1 KGHSH, CDR2 LQKENI. The CDR3 DNA follows: TGTGCCAGCTCACCTCTAGTCCACAATGAGCAGTTCTTC. The encoded protein is CASSPLVHNEQFF.

V and J are TRBV10-3 and TRBJ1-2; D might be TRBD1 (5 bases). CDR1 is ENHRY, CDR2 SYGVKD, per germline. V lost 0 bases and J 4 bases, leaving 9 bases between the germline ends. This CDR3 comprises 14 residues. The CDR3, as DNA: TGTGCCATCAGTGAGTCGATGGGGACCTATGGCTACACCTTC. This sequence encodes CAISESMGTYGYTF.

The sample holds a few counts of this clonotype. The V and J genes are TRBV7-2 and TRBJ1-2; D may be TRBD1 (5 bases). CDR1 is SGHTA, CDR2 FQGNSA, per germline. Trimming cost V 7 bases and J 5 bases, with 20 bases left between them. CDR3 length equals 15 residues. CDR3 region: CASNGKDRGSYGYTF. The CDR3 DNA follows: TGTGCCAGCAATGGAAAGGACCGGGGCTCTTATGGCTACACCTTC. Based on the CDR3 plus reference TRBV7-2 and TRBJ1-2, the full variable domain is GAGVSQSPSNKVTEKGKDVELRCDPISGHTALYWYRQSLGQGLEFLIYFQGNSAPDKSGLPSDRFSAERTGGSVSTLTIQRTQQEDSAVYLCASNGKDRGSYGYTFGSGTRLTVV.

V gene TRBV10-3 combines with J gene TRBJ1-3; D gene uncertain. Trimming stripped 6 bases from V and 3 bases from J, with 3 bases between. Germline V gene data show CDR1 as ENHRY and CDR2 as SYGVKD. This CDR3 has 11 amino acids. In DNA, the CDR3 is TGTGCCATCAGGGTTGGAAACACCATATATTTT. As protein: CAIRVGNTIYF.